This T cell receptor beta chain was sequenced for a study of T cells in Graves' hyperthyroidism and ophthalmopathy. Uncontrolled infection, other autoimmune disease, pregnancy or lactation barred patients from enrollment. Using 9.5 to 10 ml of fresh peripheral blood, PBMCs were prepared. Researchers took RNA transcripts and amplified the TCR beta CDR3 regions from them. HTBI primers were used for first-round RT-PCR of the TCR CDR3. MiXCR was run by TCRdb on the multiplex PCR reads, yielding one entry per CDR3 protein. The table has nearly 750,000 distinct CDR3 sequences, about 35% seen once. The CDR3 runs to 15 residues. The V gene lost 0 bases and the J gene lost 6 bases, with 10 bases spanning the gap. Per germline, CDR1 SGHKS and CDR2 YYEKEE (reference sequence). Study results and limitations: Stable hyperthyroidism was told apart from ophthalmopathy by a model built on 13 V-J features.

This clonotype was counted at least ten times. Antigen: not known. Sequencing was performed on blood. This receptor was taken from a woman between 40 and 55 years old with Graves' hyperthyroidism. This chain links TRBV5-5 with TRBJ1-6; tentatively, D is TRBD1 (6 bases). CDR3 sequence: CASSLETGFNSPLHF. As DNA, the CDR3 is TGTGCCAGCAGCTTGGAAACAGGGTTTAATTCACCCCTCCACTTT.